This record concerns one TCR beta chain sequence. One end of the junction does not line up with germline, which may come from a read error. This sample is drawn from a study of blood T cell repertoires in COVID-19. Study-wide context: Collection of acute and convalescent COVID-19 samples took place in the United States, Italy and Spain. T cells, B-cell-depleted T cells, or PBMCs supplied cDNA or gDNA.

Method: immunoSEQ multiplex PCR; TCRdb's copy keeps in-frame clones and lacks some. This table has roughly 46,000 clones, 88% appearing once. The germline V gene has CDR1 SNHLY and CDR2 FYNNEI. The CDR3 has 11 residues. The chain links TRBV2 to TRBJ2-3; TRBD1 agrees at 12 bases. The sample comprised peripheral blood. This receptor was taken from a man aged 50 to 60 with active COVID-19. The chain's CDR3 is CASSTGTGGGF. CDR3 nucleotide sequence: TGTGCCAGCAGTACCGGGACAGGGGGCGGTTTT.